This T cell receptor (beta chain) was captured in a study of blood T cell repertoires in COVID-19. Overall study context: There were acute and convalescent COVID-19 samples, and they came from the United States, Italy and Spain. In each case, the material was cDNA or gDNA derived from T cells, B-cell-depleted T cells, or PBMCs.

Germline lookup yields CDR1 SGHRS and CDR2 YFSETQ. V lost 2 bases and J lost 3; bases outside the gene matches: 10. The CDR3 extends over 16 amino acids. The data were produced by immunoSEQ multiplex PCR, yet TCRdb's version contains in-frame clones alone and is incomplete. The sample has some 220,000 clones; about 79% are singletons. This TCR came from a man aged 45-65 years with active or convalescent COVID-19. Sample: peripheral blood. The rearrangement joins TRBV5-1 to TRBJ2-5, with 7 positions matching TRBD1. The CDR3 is CASSFKTGESKETQYF. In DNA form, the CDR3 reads TGCGCCAGCAGCTTTAAAACAGGGGAAAGCAAAGAGACCCAGTACTTC.